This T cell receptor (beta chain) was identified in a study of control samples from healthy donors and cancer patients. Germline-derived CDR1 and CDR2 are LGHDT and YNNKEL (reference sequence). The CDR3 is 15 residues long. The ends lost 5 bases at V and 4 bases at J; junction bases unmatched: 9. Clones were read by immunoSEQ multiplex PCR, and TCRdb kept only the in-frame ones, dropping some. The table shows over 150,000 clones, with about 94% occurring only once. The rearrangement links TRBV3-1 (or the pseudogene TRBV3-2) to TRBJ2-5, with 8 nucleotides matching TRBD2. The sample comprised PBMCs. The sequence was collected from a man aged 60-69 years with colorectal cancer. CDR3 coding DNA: TGTGCCAGCAGCGTAAGTTATAGCGGGGCAGAGACCCAGTACTTC. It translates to CASSVSYSGAETQYF.